The subject of this entry is one TCR beta chain. What it binds is unknown. Germline CDR1 and CDR2: SEHNR and FQNEAQ (reference sequence). CDR3 size: 13 residues. Trimming took 5 bases from V and 5 from J, leaving 12 bases between them. Some clones are missing from TCRdb's copy, which holds only in-frame ones; the method was immunoSEQ multiplex PCR. The sample lists under 150,000 clones; roughly nine tenths were seen once. The data belong to a study of T cell responses to AZD1222 COVID-19 vaccine. Study-wide results and limits: When two AZD1222 doses had been given, Spike-specific TCR breadth and depth rose.

The clonotype was recovered from an adult who received the AZD1222 COVID-19 vaccine. The chain employs TRBV7-9 and TRBJ1-1; D is undetermined. Sample: peripheral blood, taken 28 days after the second AZD1222 dose. This CDR3 is CASSARKGTEAFF. CDR3 nucleotide sequence: TGTGCCAGCAGCGCCCGTAAGGGTACTGAAGCTTTCTTT. Full variable domain (remainder filled in from reference TRBV7-9 and TRBJ1-1): DTGVSQNPRHKITKRGQNVTFRCDPISEHNRLYWYRQTLGQGPEFLTYFQNEAQLEKSRLLSDRFSAERPKGSFSTLEIQRTEQGDSAMYLCASSARKGTEAFFGQGTRLTVV.